The 6 T cell receptor beta chains listed next were all sequenced from one sample in a study of CD8+ T cells in alopecia areata. In each case, RNA was isolated and then reverse transcribed into cDNA as the sequencing template. The protocol was immunoSEQ multiplex PCR, while the TCRdb copy is restricted to in-frame clones and leaves out a portion. The table lists about 200,000 clones, approximately 53% of them singletons. The sequenced sample was CD8+ T cells sorted from blood. The receptors shown here come from a human donor in good health.

The chain combines TRBV30 with TRBJ2-3; 7 bases agree with TRBD2. CDR3 size: 13 residues. With V trimmed by 4 bases and J by 2 bases, 3 bases remained unmatched. Germline V lookup: CDR1 GTSNPN, CDR2 SVGIG (reference sequence). The chain's CDR3 is CAWTSGNTDTQYF. As DNA, the CDR3 is TGTGCCTGGACCAGCGGGAACACAGATACGCAGTATTTT.

The chain uses TRBV30 and TRBJ2-7, with 8 nucleotides matching TRBD1. The J segment lost 7 bases and the V segment lost 1 base, leaving 9 bases of the junction unmatched. The germline gives CDR1 GTSNPN, CDR2 SVGIG (reference sequence). The CDR3 spans 14 residues. CDR3 sequence (DNA): TGTGCCTGGAGTGACTGGACAGGGATGGGGGAGCAGTACTTC. Protein: CAWSDWTGMGEQYF.

The chain recombines TRBV25-1 with TRBJ1-1, with TRBD1 matching over 9 bases. CDR3 length: 11 residues. Germline CDR1 reads MGHDK; CDR2 reads SYGVNS. The CDR3 loop reads CATGGGTEAFF. Here the CDR3 DNA reads TGTGCGACAGGGGGAGGAACTGAAGCTTTCTTT.

The chain is built from TRBV27 and TRBJ1-2; TRBD1 aligns across 10 bases. Germline V gene sequence: CDR1 MNHEY, CDR2 SMNVEV (reference sequence). This CDR3 contains 16 residues. V trimming: 3 bases; J trimming: 8 bases; junction bases outside the gene matches: 12. CDR3 bases: TGTGCCAGCAGTTTCCTTGATAGACAGGGGGCGATCGGCTACACCTTC. As protein: CASSFLDRQGAIGYTF.

This clone came up a few times. V and J are TRBV30 and TRBJ2-7; TRBD1 matches 9 bases. The length of the CDR3 is 15 residues. Germline V gene sequence: CDR1 GTSNPN, CDR2 SVGIG (reference sequence). In DNA form, the CDR3 reads TGTGCTTCCCGATCGCCGGACAGGGGATTCTACGAGCAGTACTTC. It specifies CASRSPDRGFYEQYF.

DNA of the CDR3: TGTGCCAGCAGCTCGGGGACAGGGAACACTGAAGCTTTCTTT. Translated: CASSSGTGNTEAFF. V usage is TRBV7-4 and J usage is TRBJ1-1, with TRBD1 matching 8 bases. The CDR3 extends over 14 amino acids. Per germline, CDR1 SGHVT and CDR2 SQSDAQ. V shed 4 bases, J shed 1 base, and the junction held 2 bases outside the gene matches.